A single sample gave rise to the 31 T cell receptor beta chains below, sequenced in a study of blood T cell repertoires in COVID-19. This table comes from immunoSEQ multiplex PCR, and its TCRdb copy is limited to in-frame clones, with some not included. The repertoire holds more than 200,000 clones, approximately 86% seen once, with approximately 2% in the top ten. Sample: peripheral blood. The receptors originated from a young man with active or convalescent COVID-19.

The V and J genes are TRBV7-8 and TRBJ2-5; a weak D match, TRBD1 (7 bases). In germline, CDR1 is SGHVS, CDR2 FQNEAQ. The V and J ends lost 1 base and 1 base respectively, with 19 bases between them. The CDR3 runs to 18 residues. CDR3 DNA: TGTGCCAGCAGCTTAGTCGGCCAGGGGGGTATCGGCCAAGAGACCCAGTACTTC. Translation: CASSLVGQGGIGQETQYF.

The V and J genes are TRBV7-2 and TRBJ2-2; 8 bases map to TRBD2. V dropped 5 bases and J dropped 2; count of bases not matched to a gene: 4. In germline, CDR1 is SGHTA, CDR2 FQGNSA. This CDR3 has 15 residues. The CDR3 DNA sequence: TGTGCCAGCAGCCTGCGGGGGGATAACACCGGGGAGCTGTTTTTT. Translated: CASSLRGDNTGELFF.

CDR3 in amino acids: CASSATGTGDEQFF. In DNA form, the CDR3 reads TGCGCCAGCAGCGCAACCGGGACAGGGGATGAGCAGTTCTTC. The gene calls are TRBV5-1 and TRBJ2-1; 10 positions agree with TRBD1. This CDR3 has 14 amino acids. Unmatched junction bases numbered 6, after V lost 4 bases and J lost 8 bases. Germline CDR1 reads SGHRS; CDR2 reads YFSETQ.

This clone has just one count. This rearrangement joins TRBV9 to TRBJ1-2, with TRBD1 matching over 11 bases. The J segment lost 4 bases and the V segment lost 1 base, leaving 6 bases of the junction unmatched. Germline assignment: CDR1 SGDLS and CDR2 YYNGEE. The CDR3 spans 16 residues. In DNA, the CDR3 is TGTGCCAGCAGCGTAACCCCCGGGACAGGGGGCTATGGCTACACCTTC. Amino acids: CASSVTPGTGGYGYTF. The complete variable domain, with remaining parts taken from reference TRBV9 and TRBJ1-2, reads DSGVTQTPKHLITATGQRVTLRCSPRSGDLSVYWYQQSLDQGLQFLIQYYNGEERAKGNILERFSAQQFPDLHSELNLSSLELGDSALYFCASSVTPGTGGYGYTFGSGTRLTVV.

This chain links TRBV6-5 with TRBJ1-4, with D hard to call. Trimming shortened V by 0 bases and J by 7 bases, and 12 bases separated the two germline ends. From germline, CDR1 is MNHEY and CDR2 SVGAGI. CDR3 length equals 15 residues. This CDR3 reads CASSYSKPLGEKLFF. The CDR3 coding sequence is TGTGCCAGCAGTTACTCGAAACCACTAGGTGAAAAACTGTTTTTT.

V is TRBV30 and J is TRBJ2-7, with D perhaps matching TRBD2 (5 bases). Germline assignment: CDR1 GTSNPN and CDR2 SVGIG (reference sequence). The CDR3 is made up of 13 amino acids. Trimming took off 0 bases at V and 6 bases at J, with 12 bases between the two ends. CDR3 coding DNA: TGTGCCTGGAGTGTACTGGGCGCGGGCGAGCAGTACTTC. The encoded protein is CAWSVLGAGEQYF.

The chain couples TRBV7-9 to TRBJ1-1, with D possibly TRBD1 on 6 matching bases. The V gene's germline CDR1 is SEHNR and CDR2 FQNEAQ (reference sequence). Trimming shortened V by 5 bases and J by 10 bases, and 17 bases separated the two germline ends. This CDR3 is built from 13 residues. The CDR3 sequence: CASSPQILQGAFF. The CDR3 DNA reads TGTGCCAGCAGCCCACAGATCTTACAGGGAGCTTTCTTT.

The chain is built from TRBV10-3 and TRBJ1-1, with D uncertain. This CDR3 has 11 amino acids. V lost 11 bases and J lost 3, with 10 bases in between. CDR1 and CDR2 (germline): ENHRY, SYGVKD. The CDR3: CASQRDTEAFF. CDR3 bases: TGTGCCTCCCAAAGAGACACTGAAGCTTTCTTT.

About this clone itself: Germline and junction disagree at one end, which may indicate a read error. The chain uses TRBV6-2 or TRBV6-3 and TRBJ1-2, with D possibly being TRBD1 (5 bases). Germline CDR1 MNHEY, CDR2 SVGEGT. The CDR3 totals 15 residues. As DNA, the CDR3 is TGTGCCAGCAGTTACAGTCGGGGGGTTAACTCTGGCTACACCTTC. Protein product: CASSYSRGVNSGYTF.

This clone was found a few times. CDR3 DNA: TGTGCCAGCAGTCCCTTCGGGACTAGCGGACAAGAGACCCAGTACTTC. This translates into CASSPFGTSGQETQYF. The genes are TRBV6-2 or TRBV6-3 and TRBJ2-5, with 11 bases aligning to TRBD2. Germline trimming cut 5 bases from V and 2 bases from J; bases unmatched to any gene: 7. The germline V gene has CDR1 MNHEY and CDR2 SVGEGT. The length of the CDR3 is 16 residues.

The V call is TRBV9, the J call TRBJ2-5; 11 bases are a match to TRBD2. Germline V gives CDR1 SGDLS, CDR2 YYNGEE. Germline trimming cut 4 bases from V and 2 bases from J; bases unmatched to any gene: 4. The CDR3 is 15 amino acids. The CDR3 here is CASSFSGGVQETQYF. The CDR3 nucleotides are TGTGCCAGCAGCTTTAGCGGGGGGGTACAAGAGACCCAGTACTTC.

CDR3 loop: CASSFSTGYGYTF. The DNA for the CDR3 is TGTGCCAGCAGCTTCTCGACAGGGTATGGCTACACCTTC. The V call is TRBV5-4, the J call TRBJ1-2; 7 bases are shared with TRBD1. This CDR3 region has 13 residues. Germline V gene sequence: CDR1 SGHNT, CDR2 YYREEE (reference sequence). V shed 2 bases, J shed 5 bases, and the junction held 3 bases outside the gene matches.

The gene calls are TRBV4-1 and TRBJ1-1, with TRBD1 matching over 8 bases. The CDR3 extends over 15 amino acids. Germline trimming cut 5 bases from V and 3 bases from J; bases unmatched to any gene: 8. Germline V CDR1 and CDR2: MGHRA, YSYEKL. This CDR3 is CASSIRTGRDTEAFF. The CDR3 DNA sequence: TGCGCCAGCAGCATCCGGACAGGGAGGGACACTGAAGCTTTCTTT.

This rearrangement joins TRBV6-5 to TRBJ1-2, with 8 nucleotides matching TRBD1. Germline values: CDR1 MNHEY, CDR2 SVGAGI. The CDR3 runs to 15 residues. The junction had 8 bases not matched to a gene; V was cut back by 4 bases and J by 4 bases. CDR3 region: CASSLDRAFGYGYTF. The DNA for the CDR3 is TGTGCCAGCAGTTTGGACAGGGCCTTCGGCTATGGCTACACCTTC.

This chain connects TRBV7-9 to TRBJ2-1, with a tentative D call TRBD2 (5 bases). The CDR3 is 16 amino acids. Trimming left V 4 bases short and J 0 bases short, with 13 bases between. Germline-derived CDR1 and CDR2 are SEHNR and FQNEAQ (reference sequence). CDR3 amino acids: CASSSPLVNSYNEQFF. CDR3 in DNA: TGTGCCAGCAGCTCCCCACTAGTAAACTCCTACAATGAGCAGTTCTTC.

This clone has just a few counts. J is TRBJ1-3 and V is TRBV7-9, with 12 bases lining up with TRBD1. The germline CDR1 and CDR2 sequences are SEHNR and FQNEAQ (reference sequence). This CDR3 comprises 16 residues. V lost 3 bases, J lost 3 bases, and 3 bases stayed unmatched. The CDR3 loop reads CASSLGQGAFGNTIYF. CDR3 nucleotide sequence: TGTGCCAGCAGCTTGGGACAGGGGGCGTTTGGAAACACCATATATTTT.

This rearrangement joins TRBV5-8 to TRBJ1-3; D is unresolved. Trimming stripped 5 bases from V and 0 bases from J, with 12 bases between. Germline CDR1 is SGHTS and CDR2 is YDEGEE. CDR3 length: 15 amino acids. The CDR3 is CASRTRSSSGNTIYF. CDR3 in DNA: TGTGCCAGCAGGACCAGGTCGAGCTCTGGAAACACCATATATTTT. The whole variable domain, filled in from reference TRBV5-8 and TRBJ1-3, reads EAGVTQSPTHLIKTRGQQATLRCSPISGHTSVYWYQQALGLGLQFLLWYDEGEERNRGNFPPRFSGRQFPNYSSELNVNALELEDSALYLCASRTRSSSGNTIYFGEGSWLTVV.

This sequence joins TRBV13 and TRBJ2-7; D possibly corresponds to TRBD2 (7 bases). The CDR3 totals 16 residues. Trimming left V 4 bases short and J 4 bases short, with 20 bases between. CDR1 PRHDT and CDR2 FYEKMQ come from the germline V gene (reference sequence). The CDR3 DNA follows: TGTGCCAGCAGCTCCCTATATGGCGGGGGCGGGTACGAGCAGTACTTC. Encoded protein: CASSSLYGGGGYEQYF.

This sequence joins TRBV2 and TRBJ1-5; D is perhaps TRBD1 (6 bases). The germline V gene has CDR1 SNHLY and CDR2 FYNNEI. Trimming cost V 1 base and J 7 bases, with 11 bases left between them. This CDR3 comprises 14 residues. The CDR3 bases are TGTGCCAGCAGTGAAGAGGGGCAGGGGCAGCCCCAGCATTTT. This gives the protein CASSEEGQGQPQHF.

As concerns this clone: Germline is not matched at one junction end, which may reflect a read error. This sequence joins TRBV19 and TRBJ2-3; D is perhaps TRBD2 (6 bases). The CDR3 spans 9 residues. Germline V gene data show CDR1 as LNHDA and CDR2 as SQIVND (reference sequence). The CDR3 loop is CASAGTLSF. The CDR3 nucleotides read TGTGCCAGCGCCGGGACTCTATCTTTT.

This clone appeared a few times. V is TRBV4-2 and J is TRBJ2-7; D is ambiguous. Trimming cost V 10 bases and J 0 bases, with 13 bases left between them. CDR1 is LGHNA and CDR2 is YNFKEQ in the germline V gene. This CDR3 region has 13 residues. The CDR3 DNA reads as TGTGCCACGCGCCCAAGTAGCTCCTACGAGCAGTACTTC. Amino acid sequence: CATRPSSSYEQYF.

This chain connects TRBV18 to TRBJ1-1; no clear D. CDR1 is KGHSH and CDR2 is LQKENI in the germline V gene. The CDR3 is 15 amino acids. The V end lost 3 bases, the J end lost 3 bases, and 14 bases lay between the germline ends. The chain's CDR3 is CASSPTLKRDTEAFF. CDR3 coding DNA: TGTGCCAGCTCACCCACCCTCAAGCGGGACACTGAAGCTTTCTTT.

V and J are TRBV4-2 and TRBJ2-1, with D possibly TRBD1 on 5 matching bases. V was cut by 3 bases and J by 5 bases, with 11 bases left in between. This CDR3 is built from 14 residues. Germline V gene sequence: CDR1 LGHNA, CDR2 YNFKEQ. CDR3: CASSQQGADNEQFF. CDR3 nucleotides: TGTGCCAGCAGCCAGCAAGGGGCGGACAATGAGCAGTTCTTC.

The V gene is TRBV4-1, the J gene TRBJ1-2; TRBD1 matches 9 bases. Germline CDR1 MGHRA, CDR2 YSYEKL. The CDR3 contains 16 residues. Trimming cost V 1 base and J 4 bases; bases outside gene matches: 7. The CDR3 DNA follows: TGCGCCAGCAGCCAAGTAGGGGCGGGACAGGGCTATGGCTACACCTTC. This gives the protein CASSQVGAGQGYGYTF.

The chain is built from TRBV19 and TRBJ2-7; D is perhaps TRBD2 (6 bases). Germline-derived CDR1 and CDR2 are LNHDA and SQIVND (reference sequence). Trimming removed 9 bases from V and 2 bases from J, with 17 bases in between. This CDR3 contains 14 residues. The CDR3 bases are TGTGCCAGCGGGAACCGGGACTTTACCTACGAGCAGTACTTC. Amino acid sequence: CASGNRDFTYEQYF.

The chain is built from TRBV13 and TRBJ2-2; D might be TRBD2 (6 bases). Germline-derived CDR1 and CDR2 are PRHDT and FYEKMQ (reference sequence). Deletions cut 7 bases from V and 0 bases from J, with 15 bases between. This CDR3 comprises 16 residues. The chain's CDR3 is CASNSRAGSNTGELFF. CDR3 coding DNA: TGTGCCAGCAACTCCCGGGCGGGATCGAACACCGGGGAGCTGTTTTTT.

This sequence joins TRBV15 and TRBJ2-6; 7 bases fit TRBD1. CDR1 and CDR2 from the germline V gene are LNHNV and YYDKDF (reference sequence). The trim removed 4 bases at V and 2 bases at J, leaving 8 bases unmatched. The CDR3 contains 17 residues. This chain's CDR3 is CATSNTQGLAGANVLTF. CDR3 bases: TGTGCCACCAGCAACACACAGGGGTTAGCTGGGGCCAACGTCCTGACTTTC.

In DNA, the CDR3 is TGCAGCGGTGGGGGGTACGAGACCCAGTACTTC. Protein: CSGGGYETQYF. The chain carries TRBV29-1 and TRBJ2-5; D may be TRBD2 (6 bases). The germline gives CDR1 SQVTM, CDR2 ANQGSEA. This CDR3 region has 11 residues. V was shortened by 7 bases and J by 5 bases, with 11 bases between the two germline ends.

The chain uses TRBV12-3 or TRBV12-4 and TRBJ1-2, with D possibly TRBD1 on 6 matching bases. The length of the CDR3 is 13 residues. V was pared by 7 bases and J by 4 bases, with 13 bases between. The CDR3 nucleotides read TGTGCCAGCACCATACAGGGAATCTATGGCTACACCTTC. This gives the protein CASTIQGIYGYTF.

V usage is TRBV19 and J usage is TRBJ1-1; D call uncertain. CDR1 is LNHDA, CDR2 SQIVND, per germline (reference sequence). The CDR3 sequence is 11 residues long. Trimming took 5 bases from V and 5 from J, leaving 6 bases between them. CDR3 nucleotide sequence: TGTGCCAGTAGTTCTAATACTGAAGCTTTCTTT. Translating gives CASSSNTEAFF.

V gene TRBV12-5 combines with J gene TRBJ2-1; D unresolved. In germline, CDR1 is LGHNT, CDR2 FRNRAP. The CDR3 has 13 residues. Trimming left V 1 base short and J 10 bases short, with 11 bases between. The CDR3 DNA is TGTGCTAGTGGTTTGGGGCTGGGCTCGGAGCAGTTCTTC. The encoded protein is CASGLGLGSEQFF.